The 15 T cell receptor beta chains below come from one sample, sequenced in a study of blood T cell repertoires in COVID-19. Only in-frame clones appear in the TCRdb table, and some are missing; sequencing was by immunoSEQ multiplex PCR. The repertoire consists of fewer than 300,000 clones, with approximately 90% occurring once and the leading ten covering about 2.2%. Sequencing was carried out using peripheral blood. These TCRs come from a woman in her thirties with COVID-19, enrolled during active disease.

The chain carries TRBV19 and TRBJ2-5, with 9 bases aligning to TRBD1. Looked up from germline, CDR1 is LNHDA and CDR2 is SQIVND (reference sequence). Germline trimming cut 4 bases from V and 4 bases from J; bases unmatched to any gene: 10. CDR3 length: 16 amino acids. CDR3 coding DNA: TGTGCCAGTAGTACGACAGGACAGGGGAAGGGAGAGACCCAGTACTTC. Translating it yields CASSTTGQGKGETQYF.

In its sample, this clone was seen many times. The chain has TRBV10-2 and TRBJ2-1, with 8 bases fitting TRBD2. Germline V gives CDR1 WSHSY, CDR2 SAAADI. The CDR3 has 14 residues. Germline trimming cut 3 bases from V and 7 bases from J; bases unmatched to any gene: 5. In DNA form, the CDR3 reads TGCGCCAGCAGTGACACGGGCGGGAGGAATGAGCAGTTCTTC. Protein sequence: CASSDTGGRNEQFF.

The chain combines TRBV5-6 with TRBJ1-4, with a tentative D call TRBD1 (5 bases). The CDR3 consists of 14 residues. CDR1 is SGHDT and CDR2 is YYEEEE in the germline V gene. Trimming removed 1 base from V and 10 bases from J, with 14 bases in between. CDR3 residues: CASSLRGGVGKLFF. The CDR3 bases are TGTGCCAGCAGCTTGAGGGGCGGGGTAGGAAAACTGTTTTTT.

The rearrangement joins TRBV7-2 to TRBJ1-1, with D perhaps matching TRBD1 (6 bases). Trimming left V 2 bases short and J 6 bases short, with 13 bases between. This CDR3 spans 14 amino acids. CDR1 is SGHTA and CDR2 is FQGNSA in the germline V gene. The CDR3 coding sequence is TGTGCCAGCAGCTTATCCCGGACAGCTTCTGAAGCTTTCTTT. It codes for CASSLSRTASEAFF.

This chain links TRBV12-5 with TRBJ1-1; 8 nucleotides line up with TRBD1. Germline assignment: CDR1 LGHNT and CDR2 FRNRAP. The CDR3 length is 15 residues. Trimming at V came to 5 bases and at J to 0 bases, leaving 5 bases not matched to a gene. In DNA, the CDR3 is TGTGCTAGTGGTCGGACAGGGCCGATGAACACTGAAGCTTTCTTT. Protein product: CASGRTGPMNTEAFF.

J is TRBJ2-1 and V is TRBV5-1; the D is unclear. The CDR3 sequence is 14 residues long. The ends were cut back, 0 bases at V and 6 bases at J, with 10 bases in the middle. CDR1 and CDR2 (germline): SGHRS, YFSETQ. The DNA for the CDR3 is TGCGCCAGCAGCTTGGGTCCTCCCGGCAATGAGCAGTTCTTC. This encodes CASSLGPPGNEQFF.

This chain links TRBV18 with TRBJ1-5, with a weak D call TRBD1 (5 bases). CDR3 length equals 14 residues. Trimming removed 0 bases at V and 8 bases at J, with 11 bases between. Germline CDR1 KGHSH, CDR2 LQKENI. CDR3 in amino acids: CASSPPLGGEPQHF. The CDR3 DNA is TGTGCCAGCTCACCACCTCTCGGAGGGGAGCCCCAGCATTTT. Together with reference TRBV18 and TRBJ1-5, the CDR3 gives the full variable domain: NAGVMQNPRHLVRRRGQEARLRCSPMKGHSHVYWYRQLPEEGLKFMVYLQKENIIDESGMPKERFSAEFPKEGPSILRIQQVVRGDSAAYFCASSPPLGGEPQHFGDGTRLSIL.

This chain connects TRBV6-5 to TRBJ1-4; D perhaps matches TRBD1 (6 bases). Trimming stripped 6 bases from V and 8 bases from J, with 16 bases between. Germline CDR1 and CDR2: MNHEY and SVGAGI. The CDR3 has 14 amino acids. CDR3 bases: TGTGCCAGCAGCTTCTCACAGGGTCGGGAAAAACTGTTTTTT. This sequence encodes CASSFSQGREKLFF.

The chain employs TRBV29-1 and TRBJ1-3, with TRBD1 matching over 9 bases. V lost 7 bases, J lost 0 bases, and 7 bases stayed unmatched. The CDR3 contains 15 residues. From germline, CDR1 is SQVTM and CDR2 ANQGSEA. The CDR3 is CSGDRDRASGNTIYF. As DNA, the CDR3 is TGCAGCGGTGACCGGGACAGGGCCTCTGGAAACACCATATATTTT.

The rearrangement joins TRBV2 to TRBJ1-6; perhaps TRBD1 as D (5 bases). This CDR3 contains 15 residues. The ends were cut back, 3 bases at V and 5 bases at J, with 11 bases in the middle. CDR1 is SNHLY, CDR2 FYNNEI, per germline. CDR3 sequence (DNA): TGTGCCAGCAGTGATAGGAGGGGAAATAATTCACCCCTCCACTTT. As protein: CASSDRRGNNSPLHF.

This sequence joins TRBV9 and TRBJ2-4; D perhaps matches TRBD2 (6 bases). The germline V gene encodes CDR1 SGDLS and CDR2 YYNGEE. Trimming removed 0 bases from V and 1 base from J, with 11 bases in between. The CDR3 has 16 residues. The DNA for the CDR3 is TGTGCCAGCAGCGTAGCGGAGGGGCCGGCCAAAAACATTCAGTACTTC. Protein product: CASSVAEGPAKNIQYF.

The J gene is TRBJ1-2, the V gene TRBV29-1; 8 bases are shared with TRBD1. The length of the CDR3 is 17 residues. Germline CDR1 and CDR2: SQVTM and ANQGSEA. V dropped 2 bases and J dropped 2; count of bases not matched to a gene: 13. Here the CDR3 reads CSVETVSGGAGNYGYTF. For the CDR3, the DNA is TGCAGCGTTGAAACTGTGTCAGGGGGCGCGGGAAACTATGGCTACACCTTC.

CDR3 loop: CAITPGTYYEQYF. The CDR3 nucleotides are TGTGCCATCACCCCCGGGACTTACTACGAGCAGTACTTC. This chain joins TRBV10-3 and TRBJ2-7; possible D gene TRBD2, 6 bases. V was cut by 7 bases and J by 3 bases, with 13 bases left in between. CDR1 is ENHRY, CDR2 SYGVKD, per germline. The CDR3 sequence is 13 residues long.

The J gene is TRBJ2-7, the V gene TRBV5-1, with D perhaps matching TRBD1 (6 bases). Trimming took off 0 bases at V and 2 bases at J, with 12 bases between the two ends. CDR3 length: 15 amino acids. Germline CDR1 reads SGHRS; CDR2 reads YFSETQ. CDR3 in amino acids: CASSLVAGEAYEQYF. The CDR3 nucleotides are TGCGCCAGCAGCTTGGTGGCAGGGGAAGCCTACGAGCAGTACTTC.

J is TRBJ1-4 and V is TRBV3-1 (or the pseudogene TRBV3-2), with 8 bases lining up with TRBD1. This CDR3 has 15 amino acids. Looked up from germline, CDR1 is LGHDT and CDR2 is YNNKEL (reference sequence). Germline trimming cut 4 bases from V and 4 bases from J; bases unmatched to any gene: 5. The CDR3 sequence: CASSRGQGFNEKLFF. CDR3 sequence (DNA): TGTGCCAGCAGCCGCGGACAGGGTTTTAATGAAAAACTGTTTTTT.